Reported below is one T cell receptor beta chain. Its antigen is not identified. CDR1 is SGHAT, CDR2 FQDESV, per germline (reference sequence). This CDR3 has 17 residues. Trimming removed 4 bases at V and 2 bases at J, with 18 bases between. The data were taken from a study of untreated major depressive disorder. Study results and limitations: TRBV05-01 (Vbeta 5.1) usage was higher in CD4+ T cells of depressed patients than controls. A comparatively small sample limits the generalizability of these findings.

Using immunoSEQ multiplex PCR, the repertoire was profiled, and TCRdb retains in-frame clones only, with some absent. The table has some 13,000 clones, 75% to 95% seen once. For sex, age, current smoking status and body mass index, every depressed patient had a pairwise-matched non-depressed control. From thawed PBMCs, CD4+ T cells were purified by negative selection. This TCR was recovered from a woman between 25 and 40 years old with major depressive disorder. Sequencing was performed on CD4+ T cells from PBMCs. The chain links TRBV11-1 to TRBJ2-1; no firm D call. In DNA, the CDR3 is TGTGCCAGCAGCTCCCCGCGTGGGCGCCCAACCTACAATGAGCAGTTCTTC. It codes for CASSSPRGRPTYNEQFF.